This T cell receptor (beta chain) originates from a study of molecular identifiers for immune sequencing clone quantification. Study observations and caveats: Researchers reportedly could pick up spiked Jurkat TCR RNA from one cell mixed into more than 800,000 naive cells.

The CDR3 runs 13 residues. CDR1 is SEHNR, CDR2 FQNEAQ, per germline (reference sequence). Deletions cut 4 bases from V and 3 bases from J, with 9 bases between. The table lists this clonotype with many counts. What it binds is unknown. Naive CD8 libraries were made from around 18,000 to 910,000 sorted cells, and they used 10%, 30% or 50% RNA. One entry per CDR3 protein results from TCRdb running MiXCR on the PCR reads. This sample carries over 600,000 distinct CDR3 sequences, about 20% of them seen once, and the ten largest clones take approximately 0.9%. The specimen was naive CD8+ T cells from blood, with Jurkat cell RNA spiked in. The subset: FACS-sorted CD8+CD4-CCR7+CD45RA+ naive T cells. The chain uses TRBV7-9 and TRBJ2-5; the D gene is possibly TRBD2 (7 bases). The TCR comes from a human donor in good health. Some libraries in this study had Jurkat cell RNA spiked in. The chain's CDR3 is CASSWEGEETQYF. The CDR3 region has the DNA TGTGCCAGCAGCTGGGAGGGGGAAGAGACCCAGTACTTC.